This TCR beta chain was captured in a study of sequential checkpoint blockade in melanoma. Overall study: First-line arms were nivolumab then ipilimumab, or the reverse, randomized 1:1. After both sequences, patients received maintenance nivolumab.

Clones were read by immunoSEQ multiplex PCR, and TCRdb kept only the in-frame ones, dropping some. The data contain 10,000 to 15,000 clones, about 71% of them singletons. As for treatment: randomized to nivolumab then ipilimumab (arm A) or the reverse (arm B). Patients had received no earlier DNA-damaging chemotherapy. From thawed PBMCs, live CD3+CD8+ cells negative for CD19 and CD56 were sorted. The CDR3 runs 14 residues. The germline gives CDR1 SGHVS, CDR2 FQNEAQ. Trimming at V came to 6 bases and at J to 1 base, leaving 4 bases not matched to a gene. The source material was CD8+ T cells sorted from blood (inferred from file names), sampled from a patient given nivolumab and ipilimumab in sequence. This TCR was sampled from a human donor with melanoma. The gene calls are TRBV7-8 and TRBJ1-1; 8 nucleotides align to TRBD1. CDR3 DNA: TGTGCCAGCAGGGGGGGGACAGGGAACACTGAAGCTTTCTTT. Translated, it gives CASRGGTGNTEAFF.